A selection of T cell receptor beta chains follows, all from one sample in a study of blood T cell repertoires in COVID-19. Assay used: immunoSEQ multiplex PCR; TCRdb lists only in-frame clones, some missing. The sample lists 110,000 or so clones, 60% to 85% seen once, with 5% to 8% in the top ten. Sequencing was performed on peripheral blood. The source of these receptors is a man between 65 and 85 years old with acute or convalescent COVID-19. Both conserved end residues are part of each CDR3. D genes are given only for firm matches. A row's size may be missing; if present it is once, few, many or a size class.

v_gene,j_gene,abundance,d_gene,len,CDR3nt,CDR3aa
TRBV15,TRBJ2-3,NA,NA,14,TGTGCCACCAGCAGAGATGGGGGGACAGATACGCAGTATTTT,CATSRDGGTDTQYF
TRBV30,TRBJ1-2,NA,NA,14,TGTGCCTGGAGTCCTCCGACAGGAGGCTATGGCTACACCTTC,CAWSPPTGGYGYTF
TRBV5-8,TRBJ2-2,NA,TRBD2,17,TGTGCCAGCAGTTGGGGACTAGCGGGACTACTAGCCGGGGAGCTGTTTTTT,CASSWGLAGLLAGELFF
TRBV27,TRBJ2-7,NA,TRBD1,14,TGTGCCAGCAGGAGGGGGCCTCTTGGCTACGAGCAGTACTTC,CASRRGPLGYEQYF
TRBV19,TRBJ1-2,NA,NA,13,TGTGCCAGTAGTATAGGCCAGGGCTATGGCTACACCTTC,CASSIGQGYGYTF
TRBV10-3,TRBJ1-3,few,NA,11,TGTGCCACCGGTCGAGGAAACACCATATATTTT,CATGRGNTIYF
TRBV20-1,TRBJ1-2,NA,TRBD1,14,TGCAGTGCTAGTCAGTGGACAGGAAGAGAAGGCTACACCTTC,CSASQWTGREGYTF
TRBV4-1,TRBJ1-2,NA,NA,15,TGCGCCAGCAGCCCCTTGGCACAGGTTCTCTATGGCTACACCTTC,CASSPLAQVLYGYTF
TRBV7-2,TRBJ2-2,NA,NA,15,TGTGCCAGCAGCTACGGACAGTGGAACACCGGGGAGCTGTTTTTT,CASSYGQWNTGELFF
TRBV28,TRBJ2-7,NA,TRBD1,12,TGTGCCACAAGACAGGGGTACTACGAGCAGTACTTC,CATRQGYYEQYF
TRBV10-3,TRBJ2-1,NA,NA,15,TGTGCCATCAGAGGGGCCCAGAGCTCCTACAATGAGCAGTTCTTC,CAIRGAQSSYNEQFF
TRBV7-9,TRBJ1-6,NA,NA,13,TGTGCCAGCAGCCCCCAGGAGGCCGAACCCCTCCACTTT,CASSPQEAEPLHF
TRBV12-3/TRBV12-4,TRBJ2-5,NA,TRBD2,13,TGTGCCAGCAGTCGGACTAGCGATGAGACCCAGTACTTC,CASSRTSDETQYF
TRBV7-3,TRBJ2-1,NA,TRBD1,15,TGTGCCAGCAGCGTACAGGGGGCGGAATACAATGAGCAGTTCTTC,CASSVQGAEYNEQFF
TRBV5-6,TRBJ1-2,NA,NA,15,TGTGCCAGCAGCTTGACAGGACGGGGGGGCTATGGCTACACCTTC,CASSLTGRGGYGYTF
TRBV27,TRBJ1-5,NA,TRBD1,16,TGTGCCAGCAGTTCAGGGGGCGCGGGAGGCAATCAGCCCCAGCATTTT,CASSSGGAGGNQPQHF
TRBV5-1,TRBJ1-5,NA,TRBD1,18,TGCGCCAGCAGCGAGGGACAGCATCTTAAAGCCTTTGATCAGCCCCAGCATTTT,CASSEGQHLKAFDQPQHF
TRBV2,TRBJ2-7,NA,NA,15,TGTGCCAGCAGTGAATATGGCGGGGCCTCGGGTGAGCAGTACTTC,CASSEYGGASGEQYF
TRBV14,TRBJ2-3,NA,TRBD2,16,TGTGCCAGCAGCCACCGACTAGCGGGGAACACAGATACGCAGTATTTT,CASSHRLAGNTDTQYF
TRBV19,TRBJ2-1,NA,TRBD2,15,TGTGCCAGTATGACAAGGACTAGCGGGGCCAATGAGCAGTTCTTC,CASMTRTSGANEQFF
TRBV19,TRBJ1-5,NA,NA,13,TGTGCCAGCTCTTGGGGGGTTCATCAGCCCCAGCATTTT,CASSWGVHQPQHF
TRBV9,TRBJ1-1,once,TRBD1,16,TGTGCCAGCAGCGTAGATCAGGGGGGCATGAACACTGAAGCTTTCTTT,CASSVDQGGMNTEAFF
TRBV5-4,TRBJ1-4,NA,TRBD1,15,TGTGCCAGCAGCTTGGCCGGGACAGGGGATGAAAAACTGTTTTTT,CASSLAGTGDEKLFF
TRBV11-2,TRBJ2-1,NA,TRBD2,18,TGTGCCAGCAGCTTAGATCGGGTAGCGGGCCGCTCCTACAATGAGCAGTTCTTC,CASSLDRVAGRSYNEQFF
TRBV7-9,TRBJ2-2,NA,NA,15,TGTGCCAGCAGCTTAGAGGCGGGGGCGGCCGGGGAGCTGTTTTTT,CASSLEAGAAGELFF
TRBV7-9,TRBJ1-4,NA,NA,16,TGTGCCAGCAGCCCGACTCGGAAGGAGACTAATGAAAAACTGTTTTTT,CASSPTRKETNEKLFF
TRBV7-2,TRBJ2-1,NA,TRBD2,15,TGTGCCAACTCTCAAAGGGCGGGGGGCCTCGGTGAGCAGTTCTTC,CANSQRAGGLGEQFF
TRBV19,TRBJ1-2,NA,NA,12,TGTGCCAGTAGTGCGGGGGTCTATGGCTACACCTTC,CASSAGVYGYTF
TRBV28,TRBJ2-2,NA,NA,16,TGTGCCAGCAGTCGCTCAGACACCCCGAACACCGGGGAGCTGTTTTTT,CASSRSDTPNTGELFF
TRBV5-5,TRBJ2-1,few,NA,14,TGTGCCAGCAGCTGGACCGACTACTACAATGAGCAGTTCTTC,CASSWTDYYNEQFF
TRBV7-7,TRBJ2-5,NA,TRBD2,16,TGTGCCAGCAGCTCCAGACTAGCGGGGGAATCAGAGACCCAGTACTTC,CASSSRLAGESETQYF
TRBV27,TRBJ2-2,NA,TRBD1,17,TGTGCCAGCAGTTTTTATAACCGGGACAGGGGCGGCGGGGAGCTGTTTTTT,CASSFYNRDRGGGELFF
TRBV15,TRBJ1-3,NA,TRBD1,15,TGTGCCACCAGCAGAACAGGGGGGCCTGGAAACACCATATATTTT,CATSRTGGPGNTIYF
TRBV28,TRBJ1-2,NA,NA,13,TGTGCCAGCAGTTTGGGTTCTTCCAGGGGCTACACCTTC,CASSLGSSRGYTF
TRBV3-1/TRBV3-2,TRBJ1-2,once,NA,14,TGTGCCAGCAGCCAAGAGGGGCGTCCATATGGCTACACCTTC,CASSQEGRPYGYTF
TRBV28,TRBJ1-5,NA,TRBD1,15,TGTGCCAGCAGTTCGGACAGGAGGAGCAATCAGCCCCAGCATTTT,CASSSDRRSNQPQHF
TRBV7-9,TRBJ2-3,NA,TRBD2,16,TGTGCCAGCAGCCTGAGCCAGGGAGGGGGCACAGATACGCAGTATTTT,CASSLSQGGGTDTQYF
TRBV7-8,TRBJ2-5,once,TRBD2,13,TGTGCCAGCAGCCGTAGCGGGAGGGAGACCCAGTACTTC,CASSRSGRETQYF
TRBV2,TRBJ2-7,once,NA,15,TGTGCCAGCAGTGAGGAACGGGGGGCCTCCTACGAGCAGTACTTC,CASSEERGASYEQYF
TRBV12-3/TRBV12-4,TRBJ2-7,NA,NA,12,TGTGCCAGCACCTCTAACAGGGTCGAGCAGTACTTC,CASTSNRVEQYF
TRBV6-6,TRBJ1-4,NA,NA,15,TGTGCCAGCAGTGCTGCTACAGGAGAAAATGAAAAACTGTTTTTT,CASSAATGENEKLFF
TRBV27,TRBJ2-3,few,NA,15,TGTGCCAGCAGTTTTACACATCCTAGCACAGATACGCAGTATTTT,CASSFTHPSTDTQYF
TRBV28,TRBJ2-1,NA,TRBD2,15,TGTGCCAGCAGCTACAGCGGGAGGGCCGGAGATGAGCAGTTCTTC,CASSYSGRAGDEQFF
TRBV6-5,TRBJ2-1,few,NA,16,TGTGCCAGCAGTTACAAAGGTACTAGCTCCTACAATGAGCAGTTCTTC,CASSYKGTSSYNEQFF
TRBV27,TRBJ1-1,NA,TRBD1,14,TGTGCCAGCAGCCCGCGGACAGGGACCACTGAAGCTTTCTTT,CASSPRTGTTEAFF
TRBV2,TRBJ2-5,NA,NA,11,TGTGCCAGCAGGCTAGAAGAGACCCAGTACTTC,CASRLEETQYF
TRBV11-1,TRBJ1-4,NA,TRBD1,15,TGTGCCAGCAGCTTGGAGGGGGCGCGAGATGAAAAACTGTTTTTT,CASSLEGARDEKLFF
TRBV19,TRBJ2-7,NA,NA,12,TGTGCCAGTAGTCAGGGCGGATACGAGCAGTACTTC,CASSQGGYEQYF
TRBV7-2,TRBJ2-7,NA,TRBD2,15,TGTGCCAGCAGCTTGACTAGCGGGGTAGGGAACGAGCAGTACTTC,CASSLTSGVGNEQYF